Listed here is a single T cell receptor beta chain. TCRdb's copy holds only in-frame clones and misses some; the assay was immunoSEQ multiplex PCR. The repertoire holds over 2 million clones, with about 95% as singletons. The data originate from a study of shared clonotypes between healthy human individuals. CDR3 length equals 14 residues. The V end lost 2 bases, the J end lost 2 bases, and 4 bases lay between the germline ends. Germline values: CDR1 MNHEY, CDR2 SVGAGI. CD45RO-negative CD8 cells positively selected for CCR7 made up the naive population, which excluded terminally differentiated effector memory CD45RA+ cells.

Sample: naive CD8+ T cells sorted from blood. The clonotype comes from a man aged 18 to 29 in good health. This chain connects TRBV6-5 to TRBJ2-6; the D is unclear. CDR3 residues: CASSYETGANVLTF. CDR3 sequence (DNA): TGTGCCAGCAGTTACGAGACTGGGGCCAACGTCCTGACTTTC.